Each of the 20 T cell receptor beta chains below was sequenced from the same sample in a study of blood T cells in healthy people across ages. A second PCR, run for about 6 to 11 cycles, used a sample-barcoded 5' primer plus a J-beta primer mix. MiXCR was run by TCRdb on the 5' RACE reads, yielding one entry per CDR3 protein. This sample yields hundreds of thousands of distinct CDR3 sequences, of which approximately 25% are seen a single time; just over 8.5% belongs to the top ten. Separately, the same data were catalogued under a study of T cells of mothers and their children.

Sample: blood. The source is a boy younger than 18 in good health.

The rearrangement uses TRBV19 and TRBJ1-5; D call uncertain. There are 12 residues in the CDR3. Germline-derived CDR1 and CDR2 are LNHDA and SQIVND (reference sequence). Trimming cost V 0 bases and J 15 bases, with 12 bases left between them. CDR3 bases: TGTGCCAGTAGTATAGATCCTCGGGAGCTGCATTTT. It specifies CASSIDPRELHF.

The gene calls are TRBV7-8 and TRBJ1-5; D is perhaps TRBD1 (5 bases). This CDR3 is built from 16 residues. Germline CDR1 and CDR2: SGHVS and FQNEAQ. Between the trimmed V and J ends, which lost 5 bases and 6 bases, there was a span of 20 bases. CDR3 nucleotides: TGTGCCAGCAGCCCGAGAAATCGGGACCCTCTTCAGCCCCAGCATTTT. It codes for CASSPRNRDPLQPQHF. Filled out from reference TRBV7-8 and TRBJ1-5, the complete variable domain reads GAGVSQSPRYKVAKRGQDVALRCDPISGHVSLFWYQQALGQGPEFLTYFQNEAQLDKSGLPSDRFFAERPEGSVSTLKIQRTQQEDSAVYLCASSPRNRDPLQPQHFGDGTRLSIL.

V gene TRBV20-1 combines with J gene TRBJ2-4; 7 bases are a match to TRBD2. The CDR3 runs to 13 residues. Germline V lookup: CDR1 DFQATT, CDR2 SNEGSKA (reference sequence). Germline trimming cut 3 bases from V and 3 bases from J; bases unmatched to any gene: 2. CDR3 protein: CSARGEGKNIQYF. The DNA of the CDR3 is TGCAGTGCTAGGGGGGAGGGCAAAAACATTCAGTACTTC.

This clonotype has more than one count but fewer than ten. V gene TRBV28 combines with J gene TRBJ2-4, with 10 positions matching TRBD2. The junction had 9 bases not matched to a gene; V was cut back by 5 bases and J by 2 bases. The CDR3 spans 17 residues. Germline V gene data show CDR1 as MDHEN and CDR2 as SYDVKM. CDR3 region: CASSIQTSGETKNIQYF. CDR3 in DNA: TGTGCCAGCAGTATCCAAACTAGCGGGGAAACCAAAAACATTCAGTACTTC.

This clonotype was seen only a few times. The chain has TRBV12-3 or TRBV12-4 and TRBJ2-1, with D maybe TRBD2 (6 bases). This CDR3 has 15 amino acids. Trimming stripped 5 bases from V and 6 bases from J, with 17 bases between. The CDR3 DNA follows: TGTGCCAGCAGTATCCGACTAGGATCTGGCAATGAGCAGTTCTTC. Translated, it gives CASSIRLGSGNEQFF.

This clonotype was observed a handful of times. This sequence joins TRBV20-1 and TRBJ2-5, with 10 positions matching TRBD2. Germline V gene sequence: CDR1 DFQATT, CDR2 SNEGSKA (reference sequence). This CDR3 has 16 amino acids. V gave up 2 bases and J gave up 4 bases; unmatched junction bases: 10. The CDR3 loop is CSARSPLAGVSETQYF. The CDR3 region has the DNA TGCAGTGCTAGATCGCCGCTAGCGGGAGTTTCAGAGACCCAGTACTTC.

This clonotype was detected only a few times. This chain uses TRBV7-2 with TRBJ2-1, with D unresolved. The V gene's germline CDR1 is SGHTA and CDR2 FQGNSA. V was pared by 2 bases and J by 1 base, with 6 bases between. The CDR3 sequence is 14 residues long. DNA for the CDR3: TGTGCCAGCAGCTTAATTGCGTCCTACAATGAGCAGTTCTTC. It translates to CASSLIASYNEQFF.

The V and J genes are TRBV5-4 and TRBJ1-2; D ambiguous. Germline CDR1 and CDR2: SGHNT and YYREEE (reference sequence). The CDR3 has 12 residues. The V end was cut by 1 base, the J end by 8 bases, with 9 bases between. The CDR3 DNA is TGTGCCAGCAGCTTGCCCGTGTCGGGCTACACCTTC. Translated: CASSLPVSGYTF.

V is TRBV6-6 and J is TRBJ2-4, with unresolved D. CDR1 is MNHNY and CDR2 is SVGAGI in the germline V gene (reference sequence). CDR3 length: 16 amino acids. V was cut by 2 bases and J by 0 bases, with 11 bases left in between. CDR3 coding DNA: TGTGCCAGCAGTTACGGTGCGCTGTTAGCCAAAAACATTCAGTACTTC. Protein sequence: CASSYGALLAKNIQYF.

The V call is TRBV4-1, the J call TRBJ2-7, with 10 bases fitting TRBD2. Germline V gene data show CDR1 as MGHRA and CDR2 as YSYEKL. The CDR3 extends over 16 amino acids. V dropped 6 bases and J dropped 5; count of bases not matched to a gene: 13. The CDR3 nucleotides are TGCGCCAGCAGTCAAAAAGGGCGAGCGGGAGGGCACGAGCAGTACTTC. It yields the protein CASSQKGRAGGHEQYF.

The genes are TRBV5-1 and TRBJ1-1; 10 bases map to TRBD1. The CDR3 spans 17 residues. Germline CDR1 and CDR2: SGHRS and YFSETQ. J was trimmed by 3 bases and V by 0 bases; bases with no gene match: 8. This CDR3 reads CASSLGGTGDVDTEAFF. The CDR3 nucleotides are TGCGCCAGCAGCTTGGGCGGGACAGGGGATGTGGACACTGAAGCTTTCTTT.

The chain has TRBV29-1 and TRBJ1-2; no firm D call. The germline gives CDR1 SQVTM, CDR2 ANQGSEA. The CDR3 loop spans 12 amino acids. Trimming stripped 7 bases from V and 5 bases from J, with 14 bases between. Here the CDR3 DNA reads TGCAGCGCCCAGTTGGCAGGTTATGGCTACACCTTC. It codes for CSAQLAGYGYTF.

The chain links TRBV29-1 to TRBJ2-5; D not resolved. The J call could be wrong; TRBJ2-1 is a better fit for the DNA end. Germline loops: CDR1 SQVTM, CDR2 ANQGSEA. This CDR3 region has 17 residues. The CDR3 spells CSVGDFSAITSYNEQFF. Here the CDR3 DNA reads TGCAGCGTTGGAGATTTCTCGGCCATTACTTCCTACAATGAGCAGTTCTTC.

The CDR3: CASSQAGQRNSPLHF. DNA of the CDR3: TGCGCCAGCAGCCAAGCGGGACAGAGAAATTCACCCCTCCACTTT. The rearrangement links TRBV4-3 to TRBJ1-6, with 7 bases lining up with TRBD1. J was trimmed by 7 bases and V by 1 base; bases with no gene match: 4. This CDR3 has 15 residues. Germline V gene data show CDR1 as LGHNA and CDR2 as YSLEER.

The chain combines TRBV7-2 with TRBJ1-2; perhaps TRBD1 as D (6 bases). This CDR3 spans 12 amino acids. Looked up from germline, CDR1 is SGHTA and CDR2 is FQGNSA. Trimming stripped 5 bases from V and 6 bases from J, with 10 bases between. In nucleotides, the CDR3 is TGTGCCAGCAGCGGGACATACCATGGCTACACCTTC. This codes for CASSGTYHGYTF.

This clonotype occurred a few times. The CDR3 reads CASSQDRDDQETQYF. The CDR3 DNA reads TGCGCCAGCAGCCAAGACAGGGACGACCAAGAGACCCAGTACTTC. The chain uses TRBV4-3 and TRBJ2-5; the D gene could be TRBD1 or TRBD2 (5 bases each). The CDR3 consists of 15 residues. Germline V gene sequence: CDR1 LGHNA, CDR2 YSLEER. The V end lost 0 bases, the J end lost 0 bases, and 8 bases lay between the germline ends.

This clonotype was observed at least ten times. The chain has TRBV6-2 or TRBV6-3 and TRBJ2-5, with 7 bases lining up with TRBD2. The J call may be mistaken, given a closer DNA end match to TRBJ2-7. The CDR3 spans 14 residues. Germline assignment: CDR1 MNHEY and CDR2 SVGEGT. DNA for the CDR3: TGTGCCAGCAGTTATGGGGGGGGTCCCTACGAGCAGTACTTC. Amino acids: CASSYGGGPYEQYF.

J is TRBJ1-2 and V is TRBV6-6; 7 nucleotides agree with TRBD1. This CDR3 region has 14 residues. Germline CDR1 and CDR2: MNHNY and SVGAGI (reference sequence). V dropped 3 bases and J dropped 4; count of bases not matched to a gene: 5. This chain's CDR3 is CASSYEPGGYGYTF. The CDR3, as DNA: TGTGCCAGCAGTTATGAGCCAGGGGGCTATGGCTACACCTTC.

Details on this clonotype: One junction end does not reproduce the germline sequence, and a read error may be involved. The chain employs TRBV7-9 and TRBJ2-1, with D perhaps matching TRBD1 or TRBD2 (5 bases each). CDR3 length equals 16 residues. Germline V lookup: CDR1 SEHNR, CDR2 FQNEAQ (reference sequence). The CDR3 region has the DNA TGTACCAGCAGCTTAGAAGGCTCGACCCCGAGGGGTGAGCAGTTCTTC. This encodes CTSSLEGSTPRGEQFF.

This chain joins TRBV20-1 and TRBJ2-1, with 9 positions matching TRBD1. CDR1 is DFQATT and CDR2 is SNEGSKA in the germline V gene (reference sequence). The CDR3 loop spans 15 amino acids. Trimming at V came to 3 bases and at J to 4 bases, leaving 7 bases not matched to a gene. In DNA form, the CDR3 reads TGCAGTGCTAGGGCGGACAGGGGAGTTTACAATGAGCAGTTCTTC. Translating gives CSARADRGVYNEQFF.